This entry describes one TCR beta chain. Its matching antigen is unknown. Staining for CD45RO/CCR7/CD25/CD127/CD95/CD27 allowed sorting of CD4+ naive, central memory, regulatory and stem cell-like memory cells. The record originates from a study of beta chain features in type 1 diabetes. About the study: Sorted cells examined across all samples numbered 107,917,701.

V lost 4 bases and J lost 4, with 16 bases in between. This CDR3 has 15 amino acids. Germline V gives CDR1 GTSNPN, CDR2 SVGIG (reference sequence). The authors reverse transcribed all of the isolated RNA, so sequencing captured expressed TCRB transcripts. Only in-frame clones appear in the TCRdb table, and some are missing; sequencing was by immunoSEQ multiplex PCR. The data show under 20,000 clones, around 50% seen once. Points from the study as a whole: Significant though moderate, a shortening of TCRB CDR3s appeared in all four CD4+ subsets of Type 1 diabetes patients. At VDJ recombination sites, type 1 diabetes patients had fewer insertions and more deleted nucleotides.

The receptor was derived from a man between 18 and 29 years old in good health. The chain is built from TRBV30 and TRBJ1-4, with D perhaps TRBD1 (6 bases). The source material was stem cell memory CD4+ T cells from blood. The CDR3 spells CAWTEGQGRNEKLFF. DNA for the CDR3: TGTGCCTGGACCGAGGGGCAGGGGCGTAATGAAAAACTGTTTTTT.